This is a list of T cell receptor beta chains from one sample in a study of blood T cell repertoires in COVID-19. Method: immunoSEQ multiplex PCR; TCRdb's copy keeps in-frame clones and lacks some. The sample lists about 310,000 clones, roughly 86% occurring once. Sequenced: peripheral blood. The receptors derive from a man in his 70s with acute or convalescent COVID-19. The CDR3 runs from the conserved cysteine through the conserved F or W. D genes are given only for firm matches. A row's size may be missing; if present it is once, few, many or a size class.

abundance	d_gene	len	j_gene	v_gene	CDR3aa	CDR3nt
-	-	16	TRBJ2-7	TRBV4-3	CASSQDFRGATYEQYF	TGCGCCAGCAGCCAAGATTTCCGGGGGGCGACCTACGAGCAGTACTTC
-	-	14	TRBJ1-5	TRBV29-1	CSVSKDSSNQPQHF	TGCAGCGTCAGTAAGGACAGTAGCAATCAGCCCCAGCATTTT
-	-	12	TRBJ1-1	TRBV6-6	CASSVTGTEAFF	TGTGCCAGCAGTGTGACAGGCACTGAAGCTTTCTTT
-	-	13	TRBJ2-5	TRBV7-2	CASSLDAGETQYF	TGTGCCAGCAGCTTAGATGCGGGAGAGACCCAGTACTTC
-	-	14	TRBJ2-7	TRBV2	CASARGLSNYEQYF	TGTGCCAGTGCCCGGGGACTTTCGAACTACGAGCAGTACTTC
-	-	14	TRBJ1-2	TRBV6-5	CASSYYAGVYGYTF	TGTGCCAGCAGTTATTATGCCGGGGTCTATGGCTACACCTTC
-	-	14	TRBJ1-1	TRBV15	CATSIRGGDRAAFF	TGTGCCACCAGCATTCGGGGGGGGGATCGTGCAGCTTTCTTT
-	-	15	TRBJ2-5	TRBV9	CASSVATGVGETQYF	TGTGCCAGCAGCGTAGCTACAGGAGTAGGAGAGACCCAGTACTTC
-	-	12	TRBJ2-5	TRBV5-1	CASSLGSETQYF	TGCGCCAGCAGCCTCGGGTCCGAGACCCAGTACTTC
many	TRBD2	15	TRBJ2-3	TRBV6-2/TRBV6-3	CASSRTSGSTDTQYF	TGTGCCAGCAGTAGGACTAGCGGTAGCACAGATACGCAGTATTTT
-	TRBD1	11	TRBJ1-2	TRBV5-1	CASSQGAGYTF	TGCGCCAGCAGCCAGGGGGCTGGCTACACCTTC
once	-	14	TRBJ1-2	TRBV7-9	CASSPQGSDYGYTF	TGTGCCAGCAGCCCACAGGGTTCCGACTATGGCTACACCTTC
-	TRBD2	15	TRBJ2-7	TRBV4-2	CASSQGGGSINEQYF	TGTGCCAGCAGCCAAGGAGGCGGGAGTATCAACGAGCAGTACTTC
-	-	14	TRBJ2-5	TRBV5-1	CASSTEGTQETQYF	TGCGCCAGCAGTACCGAGGGAACTCAAGAGACCCAGTACTTC
few	TRBD2	18	TRBJ2-7	TRBV7-7	CASSSPIYRLAEGYEQYF	TGTGCCAGCAGCTCCCCTATCTATCGGCTAGCGGAAGGCTACGAGCAGTACTTC
few	-	13	TRBJ2-2	TRBV29-1	CSVEETDRGELFF	TGCAGCGTTGAAGAAACAGATCGCGGGGAGCTGTTTTTT
-	TRBD1	15	TRBJ1-2	TRBV3-1/TRBV3-2	CASSAGGGQGYGYTF	TGTGCCAGCAGCGCAGGTGGAGGACAGGGTTATGGCTACACCTTC
once	TRBD2	14	TRBJ2-3	TRBV28	CASKSGTITDTQYF	TGTGCCAGCAAATCCGGGACTATCACAGATACGCAGTATTTT
once	TRBD1	15	TRBJ2-2	TRBV10-1	CASSERTGTTGELFF	TGCGCCAGCAGTGAGAGGACAGGAACCACCGGGGAGCTGTTTTTT
-	-	16	TRBJ1-1	TRBV4-3	CASSQDVAQGRTEAFF	TGCGCCAGCAGCCAAGATGTTGCGCAGGGCAGGACTGAAGCTTTCTTT
-	-	15	TRBJ1-4	TRBV7-2	CASSPPGGGHEKLFF	TGTGCCAGCAGCCCCCCGGGGGGAGGGCATGAAAAACTGTTTTTT
once	-	14	TRBJ2-5	TRBV5-6	CASSFLIAEETQYF	TGTGCCAGCAGCTTCTTAATAGCGGAAGAGACCCAGTACTTC
few	TRBD1	14	TRBJ1-4	TRBV30	CAWSGDRVNEKLFF	TGTGCCTGGAGTGGGGACAGGGTTAATGAAAAACTGTTTTTT
-	TRBD1	15	TRBJ2-2	TRBV7-2	CASGPGTANTGELFF	TGTGCCAGCGGCCCCGGGACAGCGAACACCGGGGAGCTGTTTTTT
-	-	17	TRBJ2-6	TRBV4-3	CASSQALPGQGANVLTF	TGCGCCAGCAGCCAAGCCCTACCAGGACAGGGGGCCAACGTCCTGACTTTC
-	-	11	TRBJ1-1	TRBV28	CASSLSTEAFF	TGTGCCAGCAGTTTATCGACTGAAGCTTTCTTT
few	TRBD2	15	TRBJ2-7	TRBV4-1	CASSQAGTSAYEQYF	TGCGCCAGCAGCCAGGCCGGGACTAGCGCCTACGAGCAGTACTTC
-	TRBD1	15	TRBJ2-2	TRBV5-1	CASTDRGSDTGELFF	TGCGCCAGTACTGACAGGGGATCGGACACCGGGGAGCTGTTTTTT
-	TRBD1	14	TRBJ1-6	TRBV9	CASSEDRDNSPLHF	TGTGCCAGCAGCGAGGACAGGGATAATTCACCCCTCCACTTT
-	-	15	TRBJ1-6	TRBV5-8	CASSLAFGVNSPLHF	TGTGCCAGCAGCTTGGCGTTCGGGGTAAATTCACCCCTCCACTTT
-	TRBD2	16	TRBJ2-5	TRBV6-2/TRBV6-3	CASSPPTSGDQETQYF	TGTGCCAGCAGCCCTCCGACTAGCGGGGACCAAGAGACCCAGTACTTC
-	-	12	TRBJ2-3	TRBV28	CASMGASGTQYF	TGTGCCAGCATGGGGGCTAGCGGTACGCAGTATTTT
-	TRBD1	13	TRBJ2-7	TRBV29-1	CSVETGGGYEQYF	TGCAGCGTTGAGACAGGGGGTGGCTACGAGCAGTACTTC
-	-	14	TRBJ1-3	TRBV19	CASSIGGGGNTIYF	TGTGCCAGTAGTATAGGCGGAGGAGGAAACACCATATATTTT
once	-	14	TRBJ2-7	TRBV19	CASAGTHVSYEQYF	TGTGCCAGCGCTGGGACTCACGTTTCCTACGAGCAGTACTTC
-	-	12	TRBJ1-4	TRBV6-6	CASSLVREKLFF	TGTGCCAGCAGTCTCGTCCGTGAAAAACTGTTTTTT
-	TRBD2	16	TRBJ2-3	TRBV11-2	CASSGRLAGRTDTQYF	TGTGCCAGCAGCGGCAGACTAGCGGGACGCACAGATACGCAGTATTTT
-	-	15	TRBJ1-1	TRBV18	CASSRLRGGNTEAFF	TGTGCCAGCTCACGGCTCAGGGGTGGAAACACTGAAGCTTTCTTT
-	-	16	TRBJ1-5	TRBV30	CAWSVQGTPDNQPQHF	TGTGCCTGGAGTGTACAAGGGACACCGGACAATCAGCCCCAGCATTTT
-	-	16	TRBJ1-6	TRBV7-9	CASSLGSGAYNSPLHF	TGTGCCAGCAGCTTAGGGTCTGGGGCTTATAATTCACCCCTCCACTTT
once	TRBD1	16	TRBJ1-5	TRBV4-2	CASSRKQDRGEGPQHF	TGTGCCAGCAGCCGAAAGCAAGACAGGGGGGAGGGACCCCAGCATTTT
-	-	13	TRBJ2-3	TRBV21-1	CASSKGPTDTQYF	TGTGCCAGCAGCAAAGGTCCGACAGATACGCAGTATTTT
-	-	15	TRBJ2-2	TRBV7-2	CASSFAHRASGELFF	TGTGCCAGCAGCTTTGCTCACAGGGCTTCCGGGGAGCTGTTTTTT
-	TRBD1	15	TRBJ2-7	TRBV28	CASSPNAGTADEQYF	TGTGCCAGCAGCCCGAATGCCGGGACAGCAGACGAGCAGTACTTC
-	TRBD1	14	TRBJ1-2	TRBV6-5	CASRRQGAADGYTF	TGTGCCAGCAGGAGACAGGGGGCGGCCGACGGCTACACCTTC
-	-	14	TRBJ1-2	TRBV27	CASGAGRGGSGYTF	TGTGCCAGCGGGGCTGGGCGGGGGGGGAGTGGCTACACCTTC
-	TRBD2	15	TRBJ2-7	TRBV7-2	CASSLLRTSSYEQYF	TGTGCCAGCAGCTTACTCCGGACTAGCTCCTACGAGCAGTACTTC
-	-	13	TRBJ1-2	TRBV4-2	CASSQVGDYGYTF	TGTGCCAGCAGCCAAGTCGGAGACTATGGCTACACCTTC
-	TRBD1	17	TRBJ1-2	TRBV24-1	CATSETGTGGQAGGYTF	TGTGCCACCAGTGAAACCGGGACAGGGGGCCAGGCGGGAGGCTACACCTTC